Below, 7 T cell receptor beta chains from the same sample are listed, as sequenced in a study of T cells after yellow fever vaccination. One entry per CDR3 protein results from TCRdb running MiXCR on the 5' RACE reads. The profile shows around 100,000 distinct CDR3 sequences, 8.4% of them singletons. The sequencing here drew on CD8+ T cells sorted from PBMCs, taken 45 days after the yellow fever booster vaccination. These receptors originate from a man aged 25 to 40 who received the YFV17D yellow fever vaccine.

This clonotype showed up many times. The rearrangement links TRBV11-2 to TRBJ2-5; no clear D gene. The CDR3 extends over 12 amino acids. CDR1 and CDR2 from the germline V gene are SGHAT and FQNNGV. V lost 5 bases, J lost 2 bases, and 6 bases lay in between. In DNA form, the CDR3 reads TGTGCCAGCAGCCATACACAAGAGACCCAGTACTTC. This sequence encodes CASSHTQETQYF.

At least ten counts were recorded for this clonotype. The V gene is TRBV6-8, the J gene TRBJ2-1; 9 positions agree with TRBD2. This CDR3 is 15 amino acids long. Germline values: CDR1 MNHGY, CDR2 SAAAGT. The V gene end was trimmed by 2 bases and the J gene end by 8 bases; junction bases not matched to a gene: 7. The CDR3 DNA is TGTGCCAGCAGTTACCCCCTAGCGGGAAGTCATGAGCAGTTCTTC. This encodes CASSYPLAGSHEQFF.

This clonotype has ten or more counts. This rearrangement joins TRBV2 to TRBJ2-3, with a possible D match to TRBD1 (6 bases). The CDR3 is made up of 15 amino acids. Germline lookup yields CDR1 SNHLY and CDR2 FYNNEI. V lost 6 bases to trimming and J lost 4 bases, with 17 bases between them. CDR3 nucleotides: TGTGCCAGCAGGGACGACAGGATAGGGGCAGATACGCAGTATTTT. It translates to CASRDDRIGADTQYF.

This clonotype turned up a few times. V gene TRBV5-1 combines with J gene TRBJ2-7; TRBD1 matches at 9 bases. V lost 0 bases, J lost 4 bases, and 5 bases stayed unmatched. Germline loops: CDR1 SGHRS, CDR2 YFSETQ. The CDR3 runs 15 residues. The CDR3 DNA reads TGCGCCAGCAGCTTGGACGGGACAGGGAGGTACGAGCAGTACTTC. Residues: CASSLDGTGRYEQYF.

This clonotype was observed a few times. The V call is TRBV27, the J call TRBJ2-7, with 15 bases lining up with TRBD2. Germline-derived CDR1 and CDR2 are MNHEY and SMNVEV (reference sequence). The trim removed 6 bases at V and 0 bases at J, leaving 6 bases unmatched. This CDR3 is built from 17 residues. As DNA, the CDR3 is TGTGCCAGCAGGGGGACTAGCGGGAGGCGTCCCTCCTACGAGCAGTACTTC. Amino acids: CASRGTSGRRPSYEQYF.

Ten or more counts support this clonotype. The V gene is TRBV6-1, the J gene TRBJ2-5, with 9 bases matching TRBD1. The CDR3 is 14 residues long. V lost 6 bases to trimming and J lost 4 bases; unmatched junction nucleotides: 6. Germline V gene lookup returns CDR1 MNHNS and CDR2 SASEGT. The CDR3 loop reads CASRSGTGRETQYF. CDR3 sequence (DNA): TGTGCCAGCAGGTCTGGGACAGGGCGAGAGACCCAGTACTTC.

The J gene is TRBJ2-3, the V gene TRBV4-3, with 8 bases identical to TRBD2. The CDR3 extends over 17 amino acids. Germline CDR1 reads LGHNA; CDR2 reads YSLEER. V shed 0 bases and J 4 bases; nucleotides not matched to a gene: 9. CDR3 nucleotides: TGCGCCAGCAGCCAAGAAAGCGGGAGCCTCACAGCAGATACGCAGTATTTT. This gives the protein CASSQESGSLTADTQYF.